These 28 T cell receptor beta chains were sequenced from one sample in a study of cytomegalovirus exposure and HLA in healthy donors. PCR amplification relied on 60 Vbeta primers (plus 13 Jbeta primers). Clones were sequenced by immunoSEQ multiplex PCR, and TCRdb holds only the in-frame ones, with some missing. Of approximately 140,000 clones in the sample, about four fifths were seen once. The sample taken for sequencing was PBMCs. These receptors all stem from a man aged 30 to 45 in good health and CMV-seronegative.

This sequence joins TRBV2 and TRBJ2-2; TRBD2 aligns across 11 bases. CDR1 and CDR2 (germline): SNHLY, FYNNEI. Trimming removed 8 bases from V and 4 bases from J; junction bases left unmatched: 9. This CDR3 has 16 residues. The CDR3: CASGDSGGASTGELFF. CDR3 DNA sequence: TGTGCCAGCGGCGATAGCGGGGGGGCCAGCACCGGGGAGCTGTTTTTT.

V is TRBV18 and J is TRBJ2-1; 10 bases fit TRBD1. V dropped 6 bases and J dropped 3; count of bases not matched to a gene: 5. The CDR3 totals 15 residues. Germline V gives CDR1 KGHSH, CDR2 LQKENI. The chain's CDR3 is CASSPGQGNYNEQFF. The CDR3 DNA follows: TGTGCCAGCTCGCCGGGACAGGGGAACTACAATGAGCAGTTCTTC.

The genes are TRBV2 and TRBJ1-4, with TRBD1 matching 11 bases. The J segment lost 7 bases and the V segment lost 6 bases, leaving 7 bases of the junction unmatched. CDR1 is SNHLY and CDR2 is FYNNEI in the germline V gene. This CDR3 contains 15 residues. The chain's CDR3 is CASRIRTGGIEKLFF. DNA of the CDR3: TGTGCCAGCAGGATTCGGACAGGGGGCATTGAAAAACTGTTTTTT. Complete variable domain (other parts from reference TRBV2 and TRBJ1-4): EPEVTQTPSHQVTQMGQEVILRCVPISNHLYFYWYRQILGQKVEFLVSFYNNEISEKSEIFDDQFSVERPDGSNFTLKIRSTKLEDSAMYFCASRIRTGGIEKLFFGSGTQLSVL.

The rearrangement links TRBV6-1 to TRBJ1-1; D unresolved. Trimming stripped 2 bases from V and 7 bases from J, with 8 bases between. CDR3 length: 12 residues. Germline V gene lookup returns CDR1 MNHNS and CDR2 SASEGT. The CDR3 bases are TGTGCCAGCAGTGAATTGGGCATTGAAGCTTTCTTT. Protein: CASSELGIEAFF.

V usage is TRBV20-1 and J usage is TRBJ1-1; TRBD1 aligns across 8 bases. J gave up 8 bases and V 1 base, and 0 bases lay outside the gene matches. CDR3 length: 11 amino acids. From germline, CDR1 is DFQATT and CDR2 SNEGSKA (reference sequence). CDR3 nucleotide sequence: TGCAGTGCTAGAGGGGACAGGGAAGCTTTCTTT. Translating gives CSARGDREAFF.

This clone was counted only a few times. The V call is TRBV6-6, the J call TRBJ1-2; D not resolved. Germline V gene data show CDR1 as MNHNY and CDR2 as SVGAGI (reference sequence). V lost 6 bases and J lost 9, with 8 bases in between. This CDR3 contains 10 residues. The CDR3 loop is CASRRTSYTF. In DNA, the CDR3 is TGTGCCAGCAGGCGCACGAGCTACACCTTC.

The V and J genes are TRBV5-1 and TRBJ2-7; TRBD1 aligns across 8 bases. Germline V CDR1 and CDR2: SGHRS, YFSETQ. V shed 0 bases, J shed 5 bases, and the junction held 4 bases outside the gene matches. The CDR3 loop spans 14 amino acids. The CDR3 DNA sequence: TGCGCCAGCAGCTTGGATCCAGGGGGCAACGAGCAGTACTTC. Protein product: CASSLDPGGNEQYF.

J is TRBJ1-2 and V is TRBV5-6; D may be TRBD1 (5 bases). This CDR3 region has 14 residues. Germline lookup yields CDR1 SGHDT and CDR2 YYEEEE. V lost 0 bases to trimming and J lost 6 bases, with 12 bases between them. The CDR3 DNA sequence: TGTGCCAGCAGCTTGGTCGCGGGGCGCGATGGCTACACCTTC. The encoded protein is CASSLVAGRDGYTF.

This chain uses TRBV27 with TRBJ1-1, with 11 bases matching TRBD1. This CDR3 has 15 amino acids. Per germline, CDR1 MNHEY and CDR2 SMNVEV (reference sequence). Trimming at V came to 5 bases and at J to 7 bases, leaving 9 bases not matched to a gene. As DNA, the CDR3 is TGTGCCAGCAGTCCAAGGACAGGGGGCTGGGTTGAAGCTTTCTTT. Encoded protein: CASSPRTGGWVEAFF.

The J gene is TRBJ1-5, the V gene TRBV10-2; tentatively, D is TRBD1 (5 bases). Germline V CDR1 and CDR2: WSHSY, SAAADI. V lost 7 bases and J lost 5, with 12 bases in between. CDR3 length: 13 amino acids. The CDR3 sequence: CASTSQGHQPQHF. The DNA for the CDR3 is TGCGCCAGCACCTCCCAGGGCCATCAGCCCCAGCATTTT.

This clone came up a few times. This rearrangement joins TRBV6-4 to TRBJ2-2; TRBD2 agrees at 10 bases. CDR3 size: 17 residues. CDR1 is MRHNA, CDR2 SNTAGT, per germline. V shed 0 bases, J shed 4 bases, and the junction held 5 bases outside the gene matches. Here the CDR3 reads CASSDSGLAGATGELFF. The CDR3 nucleotides are TGTGCCAGCAGTGACTCGGGGCTAGCGGGGGCCACCGGGGAGCTGTTTTTT.

The sample holds a few counts of this clone. J is TRBJ1-1 and V is TRBV7-8; D not resolved. Germline lookup yields CDR1 SGHVS and CDR2 FQNEAQ. The CDR3 spans 14 residues. The V end lost 5 bases, the J end lost 3 bases, and 13 bases lay between the germline ends. The CDR3 sequence: CASSGRVGDTEAFF. CDR3 DNA: TGTGCCAGCAGCGGGCGGGTTGGGGACACTGAAGCTTTCTTT.

The chain links TRBV29-1 to TRBJ2-7; D is unresolved. Trimming stripped 4 bases from V and 1 base from J, with 11 bases between. The CDR3 has 13 amino acids. In germline, CDR1 is SQVTM, CDR2 ANQGSEA. Written as DNA, the CDR3 is TGCAGCGTTGTATCATCGGGTTCCTACGAGCAGTACTTC. Its translation: CSVVSSGSYEQYF.

The table lists this clone with a few counts. The chain has TRBV5-1 and TRBJ1-1, with 10 bases aligning to TRBD1. CDR1 and CDR2 from the germline V gene are SGHRS and YFSETQ. The J segment lost 0 bases and the V segment lost 4 bases, leaving 6 bases of the junction unmatched. The CDR3 extends over 16 amino acids. This chain's CDR3 is CASSTPTGGLNTEAFF. For the CDR3, the DNA is TGCGCCAGCAGCACCCCGACAGGGGGCCTGAACACTGAAGCTTTCTTT.

V gene TRBV5-1 combines with J gene TRBJ2-2; 9 positions agree with TRBD1. Germline loops: CDR1 SGHRS, CDR2 YFSETQ. V dropped 4 bases and J dropped 3; count of bases not matched to a gene: 4. This CDR3 has 15 residues. The CDR3 nucleotides are TGCGCCAGCAGCAAGGACAGGGGATACACCGGGGAGCTGTTTTTT. Encoded protein: CASSKDRGYTGELFF.

V is TRBV6-4 and J is TRBJ2-2, with 7 positions matching TRBD1. V lost 0 bases and J lost 1; bases outside the gene matches: 2. Germline V CDR1 and CDR2: MRHNA, SNTAGT. CDR3 length: 16 amino acids. CDR3 sequence: CASSDSWTGNTGELFF. Written as DNA, the CDR3 is TGTGCCAGCAGTGACTCGTGGACAGGGAACACCGGGGAGCTGTTTTTT.

This rearrangement joins TRBV5-1 to TRBJ1-4; no reliable D call. In germline, CDR1 is SGHRS, CDR2 YFSETQ. Trimming left V 4 bases short and J 0 bases short, with 10 bases between. This CDR3 is 15 amino acids long. The CDR3: CASSLTRTTNEKLFF. CDR3 bases: TGCGCCAGCAGCCTAACCAGGACAACTAATGAAAAACTGTTTTTT.

This clone was picked up one time. The V call is TRBV5-1, the J call TRBJ2-3, with D possibly being TRBD2 (5 bases). The V gene's germline CDR1 is SGHRS and CDR2 YFSETQ. V was trimmed by 1 base and J by 1 base, leaving 10 bases between them. The CDR3 runs to 15 residues. CDR3 in amino acids: CASSLWEPGTDTQYF. The DNA of the CDR3 is TGCGCCAGCAGCTTGTGGGAGCCTGGCACAGATACGCAGTATTTT.

The table lists this clone with a count of one. The genes are TRBV4-1 and TRBJ2-3, with 15 bases aligning to TRBD2. Germline V CDR1 and CDR2: MGHRA, YSYEKL. The CDR3 extends over 19 amino acids. V shed 0 bases and J 4 bases; nucleotides not matched to a gene: 8. In DNA, the CDR3 is TGCGCCAGCAGCCAAGAAGGGCGGACTAGCGGGGGGGCCCCAGATACGCAGTATTTT. This translates into CASSQEGRTSGGAPDTQYF.

The sample holds a few counts of this clone. The rearrangement joins TRBV19 to TRBJ1-4; possible D gene TRBD1, 6 bases. The CDR3 consists of 13 residues. The V end was cut by 3 bases, the J end by 7 bases, with 9 bases between. Germline CDR1 LNHDA, CDR2 SQIVND (reference sequence). CDR3 bases: TGTGCCAGTAGTATTACAGGGATTGAAAAACTGTTTTTT. It codes for CASSITGIEKLFF.

The sample holds a few counts of this clone. This chain joins TRBV7-9 and TRBJ2-7; D is perhaps TRBD1 (7 bases). The length of the CDR3 is 17 residues. The V end was cut by 6 bases, the J end by 3 bases, with 24 bases between. Per the germline V gene, CDR1 is SEHNR and CDR2 is FQNEAQ (reference sequence). CDR3 in DNA: TGTGCCAGCAGTCAGGGGGGTCCAAAAGGAGGAAACTACGAGCAGTACTTC. Protein sequence: CASSQGGPKGGNYEQYF.

The gene calls are TRBV28 and TRBJ2-7; 7 bases fit TRBD1. Germline-derived CDR1 and CDR2 are MDHEN and SYDVKM. With V trimmed by 8 bases and J by 1 base, 14 bases remained unmatched. The CDR3 has 16 residues. CDR3 bases: TGTGCCAGCTCTTCCGAGGGGGCAGGGATTTCCTACGAGCAGTACTTC. As protein: CASSSEGAGISYEQYF. Variable domain in full (rest from reference TRBV28 and TRBJ2-7): DVKVTQSSRYLVKRTGEKVFLECVQDMDHENMFWYRQDPGLGLRLIYFSYDVKMKEKGDIPEGYSVSREKKERFSLILESASTNQTSMYLCASSSEGAGISYEQYFGPGTRLTVT.

This sequence joins TRBV4-1 and TRBJ1-2; a possible D gene is TRBD1 (5 bases). The germline V gene has CDR1 MGHRA and CDR2 YSYEKL. The CDR3 runs to 14 residues. V lost 0 bases, J lost 4 bases, and 9 bases lay in between. CDR3 nucleotide sequence: TGCGCCAGCAGCCAAGACCGGGGGAGCTATGGCTACACCTTC. Amino acids: CASSQDRGSYGYTF.

This sequence joins TRBV30 and TRBJ2-6; possibly TRBD1 for D (5 bases). V gave up 1 base and J gave up 4 bases, with 17 bases separating them. In germline, CDR1 is GTSNPN, CDR2 SVGIG (reference sequence). The CDR3 sequence is 17 residues long. The CDR3 reads CAWSETDRGSGANVLTF. The CDR3 nucleotides are TGTGCCTGGAGTGAGACAGATAGGGGTTCCGGGGCCAACGTCCTGACTTTC.

The genes are TRBV7-9 and TRBJ2-7; 8 bases match TRBD1. Germline V gene lookup returns CDR1 SEHNR and CDR2 FQNEAQ (reference sequence). After removal of 3 bases from V and 5 bases from J, the junction contained 6 bases not matched to a gene. The CDR3 length is 14 residues. The CDR3 here is CASSFGQGLDEQYF. In DNA, the CDR3 is TGTGCCAGCAGCTTCGGACAGGGACTGGACGAGCAGTACTTC.

The chain combines TRBV28 with TRBJ2-7; possible D gene TRBD2, 6 bases. The length of the CDR3 is 15 residues. CDR1 MDHEN and CDR2 SYDVKM come from the germline V gene. Trimming stripped 6 bases from V and 0 bases from J, with 15 bases between. The CDR3 DNA reads as TGTGCCAGCAGCCCCGGCGGGACCACCTCCTACGAGCAGTACTTC. It is translated as CASSPGGTTSYEQYF.

The rearrangement links TRBV6-6 to TRBJ2-2, with D possibly TRBD1 on 6 matching bases. Between the trimmed V and J ends, which lost 4 bases and 5 bases, there was a span of 14 bases. The CDR3 consists of 15 residues. CDR1 and CDR2 (germline): MNHNY, SVGAGI (reference sequence). The DNA for the CDR3 is TGTGCCAGCAGTTTATCCCCCAGGGGAACCGGGGAGCTGTTTTTT. This codes for CASSLSPRGTGELFF.

This clone occurred once. The rearrangement uses TRBV5-1 and TRBJ2-3; 8 positions match TRBD1. CDR3 size: 14 residues. CDR1 SGHRS and CDR2 YFSETQ come from the germline V gene. V lost 0 bases and J lost 5; bases outside the gene matches: 2. The CDR3 DNA reads TGCGCCAGCAGCTTGGCCGGACAGGGAGATACGCAGTATTTT. Translation gives CASSLAGQGDTQYF. The full variable domain, completed using reference TRBV5-1 and TRBJ2-3, is KAGVTQTPRYLIKTRGQQVTLSCSPISGHRSVSWYQQTPGQGLQFLFEYFSETQRNKGNFPGRFSGRQFSNSRSEMNVSTLELGDSALYLCASSLAGQGDTQYFGPGTRLTVL.